This passage covers 12 T cell receptor beta chains from one sample sequenced in a study of cytomegalovirus exposure and HLA in healthy donors. PCR primers comprised 60 Vbeta and 13 Jbeta primers. Data came from immunoSEQ multiplex PCR; TCRdb stores just in-frame clones and leaves some out. The data hold fewer than 250,000 clones, with approximately 82% observed a single time. Sequenced input: PBMCs. The receptor set was obtained from a middle-aged man in good health and CMV-seropositive.

CDR3 in DNA: TGTGCCAGCAGGTTAACAGGGGACCTAAACACTGAAGCTTTCTTT. This translates into CASRLTGDLNTEAFF. This chain uses TRBV14 with TRBJ1-1; 7 nucleotides align to TRBD1. This CDR3 has 15 amino acids. Losses at the gene ends were 6 bases for V and 2 bases for J; bases not matched to a gene: 9. Germline CDR1 and CDR2: SGHDN and FVKESK.

This clone was detected only a few times. V gene TRBV15 combines with J gene TRBJ1-1, with 8 bases aligning to TRBD1. CDR1 is LNHNV, CDR2 YYDKDF, per germline (reference sequence). The CDR3 is 13 amino acids. V trimming: 4 bases; J trimming: 6 bases; junction bases outside the gene matches: 4. As DNA, the CDR3 is TGTGCCACCAGCAACCACAGGGGGGCTGAAGCTTTCTTT. Amino acids: CATSNHRGAEAFF.

This clone has a single count. V is TRBV10-1 and J is TRBJ2-5; TRBD1 agrees at 11 bases. Germline values: CDR1 WNHNN, CDR2 SYGVQD (reference sequence). J lost 2 bases, V lost 2 bases, and 4 bases had no gene match. This CDR3 is built from 16 residues. The CDR3 sequence is CASSEGWDRGQETQYF. The DNA of the CDR3 is TGCGCCAGCAGTGAGGGCTGGGACAGGGGGCAAGAGACCCAGTACTTC.

The rearrangement uses TRBV20-1 and TRBJ2-7; no firm D call. Trimming left V 1 base short and J 3 bases short, with 4 bases between. Germline V CDR1 and CDR2: DFQATT, SNEGSKA (reference sequence). The CDR3 covers 11 residues. CDR3 in amino acids: CSARAGYEQYF. In nucleotides, the CDR3 is TGCAGTGCTAGAGCGGGCTACGAGCAGTACTTC.

This chain connects TRBV6-5 to TRBJ1-2, with a weak D call TRBD1 (5 bases). This CDR3 is built from 13 residues. Germline-derived CDR1 and CDR2 are MNHEY and SVGAGI. With 5 bases removed from V and 8 bases from J, the gap between germline ends came to 15 bases. CDR3 in amino acids: CASSEGALSGYTF. As DNA, the CDR3 is TGTGCCAGCAGTGAAGGGGCCCTAAGCGGCTACACCTTC.

This clone occurred once. The rearrangement uses TRBV18 and TRBJ2-2; 8 bases map to TRBD2. Unmatched junction bases numbered 9, after V lost 1 base and J lost 2 bases. CDR3 length equals 18 residues. Per the germline V gene, CDR1 is KGHSH and CDR2 is LQKENI. The CDR3 region has the DNA TGTGCCAGCTCACCACTAAACGCGGGAGGCCCCAACACCGGGGAGCTGTTTTTT. Residues: CASSPLNAGGPNTGELFF.

Regarding this clone: The junction and the germline gene differ at one end; a read error may be behind it. V and J are TRBV25-1 and TRBJ2-7; tentative D call: TRBD1 (7 bases). The CDR3 totals 14 residues. CDR1 and CDR2 from the germline V gene are MGHDK and SYGVNS. The DNA of the CDR3 is TGTGCCAGCAGTGTCACAGGGGAGGCCTACGAGCGGTACTTC. Its protein product is CASSVTGEAYERYF.

This chain connects TRBV30 to TRBJ2-7; 7 bases agree with TRBD1. The germline V gene has CDR1 GTSNPN and CDR2 SVGIG (reference sequence). Trimming took 8 bases from V and 4 from J; bases not matched to a gene: 11. CDR3 length: 13 residues. The CDR3 sequence: CAVQRDRGYEQYF. As DNA, the CDR3 is TGTGCCGTTCAACGGGACAGAGGATACGAGCAGTACTTC.

The chain joins TRBV30 to TRBJ2-7; tentative D call: TRBD1 (6 bases). With 4 bases removed from V and 1 base from J, the gap between germline ends came to 14 bases. Germline V gene data show CDR1 as GTSNPN and CDR2 as SVGIG (reference sequence). The CDR3 totals 14 residues. Written as DNA, the CDR3 is TGTGCCTGGATTAACACAGGGTTGTCCTACGAGCAGTACTTC. Encoded protein: CAWINTGLSYEQYF.

The chain joins TRBV5-1 to TRBJ1-5; no reliable D call. The CDR3 consists of 15 residues. Trimming removed 0 bases at V and 6 bases at J, with 13 bases between. Per the germline V gene, CDR1 is SGHRS and CDR2 is YFSETQ. The CDR3 is CASSLVAGSGQPQHF. The CDR3 DNA sequence: TGCGCCAGCAGCTTGGTTGCGGGGTCGGGTCAGCCCCAGCATTTT. The variable domain in full, with the rest retrieved from reference TRBV5-1 and TRBJ1-5, is KAGVTQTPRYLIKTRGQQVTLSCSPISGHRSVSWYQQTPGQGLQFLFEYFSETQRNKGNFPGRFSGRQFSNSRSEMNVSTLELGDSALYLCASSLVAGSGQPQHFGDGTRLSIL.

This clone occurred a few times. The rearrangement links TRBV2 to TRBJ1-5; D may be TRBD1 (5 bases). The CDR3 length is 17 residues. The V gene's germline CDR1 is SNHLY and CDR2 FYNNEI. V was shortened by 6 bases and J by 1 base, with 19 bases between the two germline ends. The CDR3 loop is CASRGGPLGVSNQPQHF. DNA of the CDR3: TGTGCCAGCAGGGGGGGACCGCTCGGGGTGAGCAATCAGCCCCAGCATTTT.

Turning to this clone: Other nucleotide sequences from this sample produce the same CDR3. V usage is TRBV7-2 and J usage is TRBJ2-3, with 8 bases fitting TRBD2. CDR1 and CDR2 (germline): SGHTA, FQGNSA. The CDR3 totals 16 residues. Unmatched junction bases numbered 8, after V lost 5 bases and J lost 1 base. Here the CDR3 DNA reads TGTGCCAGCAGCCTCTCCGCTAGCGGGCGCACAGATACGCAGTATTTT. Its translation is CASSLSASGRTDTQYF.